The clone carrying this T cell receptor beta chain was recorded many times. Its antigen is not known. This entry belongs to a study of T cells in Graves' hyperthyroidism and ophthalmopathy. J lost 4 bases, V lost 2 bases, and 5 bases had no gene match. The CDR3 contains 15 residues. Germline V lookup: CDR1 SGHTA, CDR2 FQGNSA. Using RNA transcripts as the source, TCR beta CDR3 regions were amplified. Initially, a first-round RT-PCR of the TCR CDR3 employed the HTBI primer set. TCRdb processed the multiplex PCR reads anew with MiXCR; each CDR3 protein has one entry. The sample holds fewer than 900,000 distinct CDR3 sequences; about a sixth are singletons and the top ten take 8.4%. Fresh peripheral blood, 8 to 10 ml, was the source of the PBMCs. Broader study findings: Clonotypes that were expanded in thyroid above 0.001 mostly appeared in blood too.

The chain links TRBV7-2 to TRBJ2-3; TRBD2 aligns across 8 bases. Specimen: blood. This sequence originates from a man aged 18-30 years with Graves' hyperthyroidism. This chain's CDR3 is CASSLSGGSADTQYF. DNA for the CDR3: TGTGCCAGCAGCTTAAGCGGGGGTAGCGCAGATACGCAGTATTTT.